This section outlines one TCR beta chain sequence together with its context. What it binds is unknown. This sample was included in a study of vaccination and CD4 T cells after COVID-19. Study-wide background: Post-vaccination specimens were collected at a median of approximately 74 days following dose two (range 14 to 241).

Treatment indicated: approximately 9-day PBMC culture with coronavirus spike peptide pools or control peptides (ViraFEST assay). Per germline, CDR1 SNHLY and CDR2 FYNNEI. Trimming took 6 bases from V and 8 from J; bases not matched to a gene: 5. The CDR3 length is 14 residues. Sequence data for DNA of cultured CD4+ T cells were generated by the Oncomine TCR Beta short-read assay. A single record per CDR3 protein comes from TCRdb applying MiXCR to the PCR reads. The table has over 10,000 distinct CDR3 sequences, under 75% seen once. The chain recombines TRBV2 with TRBJ2-3; 13 bases are a match to TRBD2. The sample consisted of CD4+ T cells from blood, cultured in vitro. This clonotype was sampled from a human donor who had recovered from COVID-19. The CDR3 loop reads CASRKLAGGGTQYF. The CDR3 DNA reads TGTGCCAGCAGGAAACTAGCGGGAGGGGGTACGCAGTATTTT.